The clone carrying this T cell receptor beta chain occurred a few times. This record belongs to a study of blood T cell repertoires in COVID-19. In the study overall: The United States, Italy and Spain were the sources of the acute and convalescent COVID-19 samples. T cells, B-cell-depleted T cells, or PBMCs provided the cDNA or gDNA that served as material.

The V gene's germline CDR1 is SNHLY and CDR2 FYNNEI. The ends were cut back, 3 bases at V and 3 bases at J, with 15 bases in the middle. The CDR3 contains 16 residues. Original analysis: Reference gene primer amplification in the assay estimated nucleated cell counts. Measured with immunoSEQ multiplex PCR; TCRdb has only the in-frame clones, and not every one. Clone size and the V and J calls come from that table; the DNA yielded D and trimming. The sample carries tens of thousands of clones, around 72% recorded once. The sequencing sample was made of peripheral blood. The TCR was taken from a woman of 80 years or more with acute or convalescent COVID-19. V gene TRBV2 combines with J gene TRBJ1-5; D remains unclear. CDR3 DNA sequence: TGTGCCAGCAGTGAGTTTGGCAGCCGGGACAATCAGCCCCAGCATTTT. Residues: CASSEFGSRDNQPQHF.